This T cell receptor beta chain was profiled in a study of cytomegalovirus exposure and HLA in healthy donors. On the study more broadly: Per a later analysis, the roughly 640 first-cohort and approximately 120 validation repertoires shared one platform. Overall study results and limits: Altogether, 150 to 200 TCR beta chains were recorded as cytomegalovirus-associated.

This table comes from immunoSEQ multiplex PCR, and its TCRdb copy is limited to in-frame clones, with some not included. The table shows roughly 70,000 clones, with around 95% occurring only once. The study drew the donors from its approximately 120-subject validation cohort, separate from the approximately 690-subject first cohort. About this clone: Its target is not known.

V was shortened by 5 bases and J by 0 bases, with 3 bases between the two germline ends. This CDR3 contains 12 residues. Germline values: CDR1 SGHTA, CDR2 FQGTGA. This clonotype was sampled from a man in his late teens or twenties in good health and CMV-seronegative. Sample: PBMCs. The chain is built from TRBV7-3 and TRBJ2-3, with D hard to call. This CDR3 reads CASSPSTDTQYF. CDR3 nucleotide sequence: TGTGCCAGCAGCCCAAGCACAGATACGCAGTATTTT.